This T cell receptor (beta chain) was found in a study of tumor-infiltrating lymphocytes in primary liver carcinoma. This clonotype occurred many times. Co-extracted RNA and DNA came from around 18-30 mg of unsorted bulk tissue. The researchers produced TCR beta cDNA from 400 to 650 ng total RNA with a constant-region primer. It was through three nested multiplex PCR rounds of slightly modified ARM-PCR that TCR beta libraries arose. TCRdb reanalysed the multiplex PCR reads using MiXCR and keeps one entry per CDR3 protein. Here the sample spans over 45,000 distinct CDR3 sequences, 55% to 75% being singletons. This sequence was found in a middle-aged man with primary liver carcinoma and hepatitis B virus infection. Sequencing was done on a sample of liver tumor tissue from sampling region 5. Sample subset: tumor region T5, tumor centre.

The CDR3 DNA reads as TGTGCCAGCAGTCCGACTAGCGGGAATTCCGAGCAGTACTTC. Residues: CASSPTSGNSEQYF. The gene calls are TRBV6-2 or TRBV6-3 and TRBJ2-7, with TRBD2 matching over 11 bases. V gave up 5 bases and J gave up 6 bases; unmatched junction bases: 6. The CDR3 is 14 residues long. Germline CDR1 MNHEY, CDR2 SVGEGT.